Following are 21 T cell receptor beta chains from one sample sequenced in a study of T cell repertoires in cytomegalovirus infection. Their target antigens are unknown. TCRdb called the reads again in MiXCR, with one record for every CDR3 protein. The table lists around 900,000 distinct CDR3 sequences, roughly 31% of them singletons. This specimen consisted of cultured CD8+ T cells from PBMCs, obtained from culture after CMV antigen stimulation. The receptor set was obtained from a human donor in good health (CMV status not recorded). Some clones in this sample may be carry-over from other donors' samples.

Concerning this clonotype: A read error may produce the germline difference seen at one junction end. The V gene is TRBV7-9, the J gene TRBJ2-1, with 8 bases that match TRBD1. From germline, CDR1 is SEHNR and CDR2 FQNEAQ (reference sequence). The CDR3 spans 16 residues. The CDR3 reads CTSSLGPPDRVYEQFF. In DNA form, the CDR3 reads TGTACCAGCAGCTTAGGTCCTCCGGACAGGGTCTACGAGCAGTTCTTC.

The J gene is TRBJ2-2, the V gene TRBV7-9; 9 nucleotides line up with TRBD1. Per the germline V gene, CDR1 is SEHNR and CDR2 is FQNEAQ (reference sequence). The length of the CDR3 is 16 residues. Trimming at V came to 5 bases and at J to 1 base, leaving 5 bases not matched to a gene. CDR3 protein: CASSADRGENTGELFF. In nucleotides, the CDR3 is TGTGCCAGCAGCGCCGACAGGGGGGAGAACACCGGGGAGCTGTTTTTT.

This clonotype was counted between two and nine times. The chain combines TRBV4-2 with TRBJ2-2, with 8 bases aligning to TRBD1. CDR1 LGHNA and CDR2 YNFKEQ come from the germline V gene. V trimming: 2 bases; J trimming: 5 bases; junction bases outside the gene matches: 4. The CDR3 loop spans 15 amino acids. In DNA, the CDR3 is TGTGCCAGCAGCCAACGGACAGGGCGAACCGGGGAGCTGTTTTTT. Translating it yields CASSQRTGRTGELFF.

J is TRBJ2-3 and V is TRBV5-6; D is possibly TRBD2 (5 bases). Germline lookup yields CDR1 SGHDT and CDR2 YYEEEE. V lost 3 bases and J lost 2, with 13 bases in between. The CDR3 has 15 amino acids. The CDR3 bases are TGTGCCAGCAGCTCAGTTGGACGGGACACAGATACGCAGTATTTT. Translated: CASSSVGRDTDTQYF.

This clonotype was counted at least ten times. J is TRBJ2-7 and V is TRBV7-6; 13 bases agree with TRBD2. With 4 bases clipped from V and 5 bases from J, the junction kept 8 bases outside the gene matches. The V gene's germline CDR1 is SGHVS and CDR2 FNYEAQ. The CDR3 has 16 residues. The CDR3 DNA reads TGTGCCAGCAGCTCCGGACTAGCGGGGGTAGTCCACGAGCAGTACTTC. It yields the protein CASSSGLAGVVHEQYF.

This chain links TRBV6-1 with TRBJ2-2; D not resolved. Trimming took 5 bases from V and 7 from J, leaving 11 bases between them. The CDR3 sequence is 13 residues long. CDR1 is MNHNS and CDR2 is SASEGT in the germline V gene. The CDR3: CASSPTNNGELFF. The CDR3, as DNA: TGTGCCAGCAGTCCGACAAATAACGGGGAGCTGTTTTTT.

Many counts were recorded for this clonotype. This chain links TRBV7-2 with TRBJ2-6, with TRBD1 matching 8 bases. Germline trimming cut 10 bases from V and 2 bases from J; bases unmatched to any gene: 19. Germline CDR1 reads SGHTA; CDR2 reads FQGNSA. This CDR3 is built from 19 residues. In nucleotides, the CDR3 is TGTGCCACCCAGCTTCTTCGGGACAGGACGTCAGCTGGGGCCAACGTCCTGACTTTC. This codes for CATQLLRDRTSAGANVLTF.

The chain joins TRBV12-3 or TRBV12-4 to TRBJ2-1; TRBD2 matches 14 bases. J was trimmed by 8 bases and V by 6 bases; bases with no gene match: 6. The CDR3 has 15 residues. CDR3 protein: CASSTWTSGGHEQFF. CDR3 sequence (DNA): TGTGCCAGCAGCACTTGGACTAGCGGGGGGCATGAGCAGTTCTTC.

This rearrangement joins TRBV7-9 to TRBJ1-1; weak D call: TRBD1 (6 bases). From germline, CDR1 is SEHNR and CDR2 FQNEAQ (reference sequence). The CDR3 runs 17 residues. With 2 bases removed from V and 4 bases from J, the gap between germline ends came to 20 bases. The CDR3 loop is CASSLPVGGEGGTEAFF. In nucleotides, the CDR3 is TGTGCCAGCAGCTTACCGGTAGGAGGAGAGGGGGGCACTGAAGCTTTCTTT.

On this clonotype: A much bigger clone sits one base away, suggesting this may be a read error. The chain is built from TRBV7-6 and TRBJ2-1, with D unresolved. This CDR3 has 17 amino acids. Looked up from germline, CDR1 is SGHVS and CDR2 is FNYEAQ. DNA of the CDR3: TGTGCCAGCAGCTTAGTCGATCGGATAAGCTTCGACAATAAGCAGTTCTTC. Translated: CASSLVDRISFDNKQFF.

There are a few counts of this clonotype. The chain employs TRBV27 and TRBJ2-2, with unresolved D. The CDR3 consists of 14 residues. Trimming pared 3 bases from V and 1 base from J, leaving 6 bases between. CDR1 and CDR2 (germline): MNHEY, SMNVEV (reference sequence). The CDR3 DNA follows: TGTGCCAGCAGTTTTCTGGGGAACACCGGGGAGCTGTTTTTT. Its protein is CASSFLGNTGELFF.

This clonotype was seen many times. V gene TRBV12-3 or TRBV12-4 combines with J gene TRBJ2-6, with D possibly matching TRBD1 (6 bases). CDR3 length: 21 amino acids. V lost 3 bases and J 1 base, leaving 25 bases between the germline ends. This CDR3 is CASSFSRGPSPSPSGANVLTF. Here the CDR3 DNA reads TGTGCCAGCAGTTTCAGCAGGGGACCCTCGCCCTCACCGTCTGGGGCCAACGTCCTGACTTTC.

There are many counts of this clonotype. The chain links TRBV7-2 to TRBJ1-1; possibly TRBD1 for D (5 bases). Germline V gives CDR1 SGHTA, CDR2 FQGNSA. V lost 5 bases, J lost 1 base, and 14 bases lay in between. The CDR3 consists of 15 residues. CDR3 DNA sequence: TGTGCCAGCAGCACAGGACCTTACAAGAACACTGAAGCTTTCTTT. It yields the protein CASSTGPYKNTEAFF. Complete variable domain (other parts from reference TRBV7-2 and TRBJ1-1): GAGVSQSPSNKVTEKGKDVELRCDPISGHTALYWYRQSLGQGLEFLIYFQGNSAPDKSGLPSDRFSAERTGGSVSTLTIQRTQQEDSAVYLCASSTGPYKNTEAFFGQGTRLTVV.

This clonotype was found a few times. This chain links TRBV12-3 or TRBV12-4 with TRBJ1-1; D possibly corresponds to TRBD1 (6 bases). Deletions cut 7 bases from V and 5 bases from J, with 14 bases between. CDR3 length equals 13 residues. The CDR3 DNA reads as TGTGCCAGCACCGTTTCCAGGGGTACTGAAGCTTTCTTT. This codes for CASTVSRGTEAFF.

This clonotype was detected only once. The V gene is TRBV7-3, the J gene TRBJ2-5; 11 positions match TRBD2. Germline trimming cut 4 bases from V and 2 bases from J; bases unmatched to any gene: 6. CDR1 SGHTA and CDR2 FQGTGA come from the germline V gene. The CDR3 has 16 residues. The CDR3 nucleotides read TGTGCCAGCAGCTCCGGGACTAGCGGACAACAAGAGACCCAGTACTTC. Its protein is CASSSGTSGQQETQYF.

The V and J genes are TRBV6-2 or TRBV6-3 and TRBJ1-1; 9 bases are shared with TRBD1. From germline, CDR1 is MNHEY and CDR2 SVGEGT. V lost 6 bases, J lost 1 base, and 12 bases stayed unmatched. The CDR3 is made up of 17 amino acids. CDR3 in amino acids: CASSLDRGASGNTEAFF. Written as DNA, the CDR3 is TGTGCCAGCAGCTTAGACAGGGGGGCGAGCGGGAACACTGAAGCTTTCTTT.

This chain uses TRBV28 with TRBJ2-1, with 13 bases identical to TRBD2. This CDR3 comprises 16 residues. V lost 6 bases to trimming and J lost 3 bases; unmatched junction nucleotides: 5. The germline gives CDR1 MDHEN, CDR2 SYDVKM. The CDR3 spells CASSRGLAGFYNEQFF. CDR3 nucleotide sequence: TGTGCCAGCAGCCGGGGACTAGCGGGATTCTACAATGAGCAGTTCTTC. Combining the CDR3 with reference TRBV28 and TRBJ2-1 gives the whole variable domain DVKVTQSSRYLVKRTGEKVFLECVQDMDHENMFWYRQDPGLGLRLIYFSYDVKMKEKGDIPEGYSVSREKKERFSLILESASTNQTSMYLCASSRGLAGFYNEQFFGPGTRLTVL.

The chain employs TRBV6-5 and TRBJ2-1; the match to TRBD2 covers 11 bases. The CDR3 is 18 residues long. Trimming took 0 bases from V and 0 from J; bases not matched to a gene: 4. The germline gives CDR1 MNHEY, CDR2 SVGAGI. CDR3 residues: CASSYSSTSGSSYNEQFF. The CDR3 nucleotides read TGTGCCAGCAGTTACTCGAGCACTAGCGGGAGCTCCTACAATGAGCAGTTCTTC.

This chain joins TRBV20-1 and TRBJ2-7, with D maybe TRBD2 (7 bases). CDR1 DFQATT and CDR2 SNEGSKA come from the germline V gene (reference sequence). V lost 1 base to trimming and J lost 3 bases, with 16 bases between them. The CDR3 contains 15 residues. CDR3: CSARAARGLSYEQYV. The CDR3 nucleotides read TGCAGTGCTAGAGCGGCGCGGGGGCTTAGCTACGAGCAGTACGTC.

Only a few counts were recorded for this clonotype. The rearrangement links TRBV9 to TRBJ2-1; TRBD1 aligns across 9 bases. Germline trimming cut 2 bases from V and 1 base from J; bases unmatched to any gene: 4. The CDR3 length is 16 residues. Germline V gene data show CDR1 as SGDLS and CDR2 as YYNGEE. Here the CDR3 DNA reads TGTGCCAGCAGCGTCTCGGGGACAGGGTCCTACAATGAGCAGTTCTTC. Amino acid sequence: CASSVSGTGSYNEQFF.

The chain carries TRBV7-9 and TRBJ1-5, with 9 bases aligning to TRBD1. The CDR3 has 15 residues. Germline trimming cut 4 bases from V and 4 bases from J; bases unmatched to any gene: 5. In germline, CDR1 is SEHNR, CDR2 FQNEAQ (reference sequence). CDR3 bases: TGTGCCAGCAGCTCTCAGGGACAGGGAAATCAGCCCCAGCATTTT. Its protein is CASSSQGQGNQPQHF.